This T cell receptor (beta chain) was identified in a study of a mutant IDH1 vaccine in newly diagnosed glioma. Study background: Vaccinations, eight in total, occurred in weeks 1, 3, 5, 7, 11, 15, 19, 23. Vaccines were begun 4-6 weeks after radiotherapy alone, or with temozolomide cycles.

This clone was seen once. Its antigen is still unknown. Time point: week 5, during vaccination. Every vaccine dose comprised 300 ug of mutant IDH1 20-mer peptide plus topical imiquimod. Each of the donors came in with new WHO grade 3 or 4 astrocytomas that were IDH1-mutant and ATRX-lost. Study-level results: Apparently, pseudoprogression bore no relation to changes among the top peripheral T cell clonotypes.

The protocol was immunoSEQ multiplex PCR, while the TCRdb copy is restricted to in-frame clones and leaves out a portion. The sample has 25,000 to 35,000 clones, about 89% seen once; the top ten hold roughly 20%. The clonotype originates from a man aged 18 to 30 with glioma. This material consisted of PBMCs, taken from a glioma patient whose treatment included an IDH1 peptide vaccine.

CDR3 sequence: CASSQDVGQGYEQYF. In DNA, the CDR3 is TGCGCCAGCAGCCAAGATGTGGGCCAGGGGTACGAGCAGTACTTC. The rearrangement uses TRBV4-3 and TRBJ2-7; tentatively, D is TRBD1 (6 bases). Germline-derived CDR1 and CDR2 are LGHNA and YSLEER. The CDR3 spans 15 residues. Trimming shortened V by 0 bases and J by 4 bases, and 13 bases separated the two germline ends.